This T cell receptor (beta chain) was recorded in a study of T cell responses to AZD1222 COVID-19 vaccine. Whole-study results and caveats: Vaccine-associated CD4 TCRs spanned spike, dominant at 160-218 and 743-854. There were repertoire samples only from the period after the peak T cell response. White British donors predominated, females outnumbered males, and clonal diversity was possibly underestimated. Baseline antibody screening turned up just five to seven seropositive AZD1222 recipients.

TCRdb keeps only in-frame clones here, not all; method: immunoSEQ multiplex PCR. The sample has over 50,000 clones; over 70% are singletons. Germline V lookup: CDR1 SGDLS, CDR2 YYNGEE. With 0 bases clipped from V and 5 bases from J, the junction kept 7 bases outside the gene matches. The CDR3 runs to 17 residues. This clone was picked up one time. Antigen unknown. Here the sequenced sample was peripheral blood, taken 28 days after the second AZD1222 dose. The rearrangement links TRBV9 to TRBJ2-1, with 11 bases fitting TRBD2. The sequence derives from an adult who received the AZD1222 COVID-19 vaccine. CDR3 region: CASSVGLAGGTDNEQFF. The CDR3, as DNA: TGTGCCAGCAGCGTAGGGCTAGCGGGAGGTACTGACAATGAGCAGTTCTTC. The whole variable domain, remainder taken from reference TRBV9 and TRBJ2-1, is DSGVTQTPKHLITATGQRVTLRCSPRSGDLSVYWYQQSLDQGLQFLIQYYNGEERAKGNILERFSAQQFPDLHSELNLSSLELGDSALYFCASSVGLAGGTDNEQFFGPGTRLTVL.